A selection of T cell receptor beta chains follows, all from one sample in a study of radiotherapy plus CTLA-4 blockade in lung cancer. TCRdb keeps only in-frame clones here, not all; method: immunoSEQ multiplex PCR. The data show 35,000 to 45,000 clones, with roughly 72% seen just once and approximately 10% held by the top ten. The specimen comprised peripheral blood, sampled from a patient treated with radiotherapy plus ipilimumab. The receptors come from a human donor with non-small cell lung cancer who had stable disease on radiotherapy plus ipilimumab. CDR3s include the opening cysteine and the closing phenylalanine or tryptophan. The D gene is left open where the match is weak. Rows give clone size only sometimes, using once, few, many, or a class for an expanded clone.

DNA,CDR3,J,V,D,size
TGTGCCAGCAGCTTAGGGGCTGCTGGGGGGGAGTTCTTC,CASSLGAAGGEFF,TRBJ2-1,TRBV7-9,TRBD2,NA
TGTGCCAGCAGTTTACCAGGGTACAATGAGCAGTTCTTC,CASSLPGYNEQFF,TRBJ2-1,TRBV27,NA,once
TGCGCCAGCAGCTGGTGGCCCGACAGGCTCGTAGGGCTTGGCTACACCTTC,CASSWWPDRLVGLGYTF,TRBJ1-2,TRBV5-1,NA,NA
TGTGCCAGCAGCTTAGTACAGGGGACCGGGGAGCTGTTTTTT,CASSLVQGTGELFF,TRBJ2-2,TRBV7-2,TRBD1,NA
TGTGCCAGTAGTATGGGGGGACTAGCGGACAATGAGCAGTTCTTC,CASSMGGLADNEQFF,TRBJ2-1,TRBV19,TRBD2,NA
TGTGCCAGTAGTACTAGCGGGGGACTTAAAGAGACCCAGTACTTC,CASSTSGGLKETQYF,TRBJ2-5,TRBV19,TRBD2,NA
TGTGCCAGCAGGGGGGACAGGGGACGCTCACCCCTCCACTTT,CASRGDRGRSPLHF,TRBJ1-6,TRBV6-6,TRBD1,NA
TGCGCCAGCAGCTCTTTCGGGACAGGGAACTACAATGAGCAGTTCTTC,CASSSFGTGNYNEQFF,TRBJ2-1,TRBV5-1,TRBD1,NA
TGTGCCAGTAGTATGGGGGCCGCCTACGAGCAGTACTTC,CASSMGAAYEQYF,TRBJ2-7,TRBV19,NA,NA
TGTGCCAGCAGTGGAAGCGGGGGAGGGGATACGCAGTATTTT,CASSGSGGGDTQYF,TRBJ2-3,TRBV6-4,TRBD2,NA
TGTGCCAGCACCTCAGGACAGGGGACCATCCATTCCTACGAGCAGTACTTC,CASTSGQGTIHSYEQYF,TRBJ2-7,TRBV7-9,TRBD1,NA
TGTGCCAGCAGACATGGAGCCGACGAGCAGTACTTC,CASRHGADEQYF,TRBJ2-7,TRBV7-8,NA,NA
TGTGCCAGCAGCGAGGACAGGTTCTCCTACGAGCAGTACTTC,CASSEDRFSYEQYF,TRBJ2-7,TRBV6-6,TRBD1,few
TGTGCCAGCTCACCGTCATCAGAAAAACTGTTTTTT,CASSPSSEKLFF,TRBJ1-4,TRBV18,NA,NA